This TCR beta chain is from a study of cytomegalovirus exposure and HLA in healthy donors. Regarding donors, all were healthy bone marrow donors. The study ran its PCR with 60 Vbeta and 13 Jbeta primers. TCRdb's table, derived via immunoSEQ multiplex PCR, lists solely in-frame clones and lacks some. The sample yields roughly 220,000 clones, 82% seen once. CDR3 length: 16 amino acids. Trimming took 4 bases from V and 3 from J; bases not matched to a gene: 9. From germline, CDR1 is LGHNA and CDR2 YNFKEQ. The receptor's source is a woman in her 40s in good health and CMV-seronegative. This chain connects TRBV4-2 to TRBJ2-7, with TRBD2 matching over 10 bases. The sample consisted of PBMCs. The CDR3 DNA follows: TGTGCCAGCAGCCCGAACATCAGGACTAGCGGCTACGAGCAGTACTTC. Translating it yields CASSPNIRTSGYEQYF.